Sequencing of this TCR beta chain was carried out in a study of shared clonotypes between healthy human individuals. Study at large: CD8 memory received one plate per donor, CD8 naive two, CD4 memory three and CD4 naive three.

Sequencing was performed with immunoSEQ multiplex PCR; in TCRdb, only in-frame clones are kept and a portion is missing. This table has about 580,000 clones, about 98% appearing once. Concerning this clone: Its cognate antigen is unknown.

This CDR3 has 15 amino acids. Looked up from germline, CDR1 is ENHRY and CDR2 is SYGVKD. Germline trimming cut 10 bases from V and 6 bases from J; bases unmatched to any gene: 14. Study-level results: The study found roughly 5% of naive CD4 clonotypes shared across a few donors.

CD45RO-negative, CCR7-positively selected cells formed the naive CD8 fraction, excluding terminally differentiated effector memory CD45RA+ cells. The source of this sequence is a man aged 25-45 years in good health. V and J are TRBV10-3 and TRBJ2-3; TRBD1 aligns across 9 bases. The sequencing sample was made of naive CD8+ T cells sorted from blood. This CDR3 reads CATQGRTGDADTQYF. The CDR3, as DNA: TGTGCCACCCAAGGGAGGACAGGGGATGCGGATACGCAGTATTTT.